This T cell receptor (beta chain) was captured by sequencing in a study of lymphopenia after photon versus proton radiotherapy. As to this clone: Its specificity is not known.

Study-level points and caveats: Post-nadir diversity loss with photons came from oligoclonal expansion, particularly CD8+ Temra cells. Better survival with proton therapy was suggested as possible, not demonstrated. Under photons, naive T cells and diversity fell while effector/memory populations rose.

Generated by immunoSEQ multiplex PCR, the TCRdb table keeps only in-frame clones and is missing some. The table lists about 55,000 clones, roughly 83% of them singletons. The material was peripheral blood, obtained from a patient treated with proton-based radiotherapy. The sequence was obtained from a man in his 60s with pancreatic cancer.

The DNA for the CDR3 is TGTGCCAGCAGCAAGGGGGCGGGAGTGAGCACAGATACGCAGTATTTT. Residues: CASSKGAGVSTDTQYF. This rearrangement joins TRBV7-9 to TRBJ2-3; tentatively, D is TRBD1 or TRBD2 (7 bases each). CDR1 is SEHNR, CDR2 FQNEAQ, per germline (reference sequence). Trimming stripped 5 bases from V and 0 bases from J, with 15 bases between. The CDR3 consists of 16 residues.